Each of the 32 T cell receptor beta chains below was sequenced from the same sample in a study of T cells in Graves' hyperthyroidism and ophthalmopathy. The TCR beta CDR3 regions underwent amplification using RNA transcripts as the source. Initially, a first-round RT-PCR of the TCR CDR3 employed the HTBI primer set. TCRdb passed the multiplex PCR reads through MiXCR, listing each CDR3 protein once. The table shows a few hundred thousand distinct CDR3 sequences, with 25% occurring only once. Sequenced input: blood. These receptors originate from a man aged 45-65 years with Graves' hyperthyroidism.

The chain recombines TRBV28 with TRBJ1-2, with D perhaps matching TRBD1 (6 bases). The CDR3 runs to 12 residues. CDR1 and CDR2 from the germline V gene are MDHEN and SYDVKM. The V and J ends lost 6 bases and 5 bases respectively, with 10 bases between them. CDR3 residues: CASSKQGYGYTF. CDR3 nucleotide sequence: TGTGCCAGCAGCAAGCAGGGGTATGGCTACACCTTC.

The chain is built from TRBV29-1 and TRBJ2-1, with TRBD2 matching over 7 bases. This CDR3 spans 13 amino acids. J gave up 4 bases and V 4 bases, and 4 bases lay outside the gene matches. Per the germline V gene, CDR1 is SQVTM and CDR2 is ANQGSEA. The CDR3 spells CSVGLAGYNEQFF. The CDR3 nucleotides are TGCAGCGTTGGACTAGCTGGTTACAATGAGCAGTTCTTC.

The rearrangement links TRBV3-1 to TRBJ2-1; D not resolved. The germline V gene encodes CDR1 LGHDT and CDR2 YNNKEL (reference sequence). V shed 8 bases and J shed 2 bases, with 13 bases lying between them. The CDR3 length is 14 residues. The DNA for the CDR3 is TGTGCCAGCGGAGACTTAATCCCCTACAATGAGCAGTTCTTC. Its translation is CASGDLIPYNEQFF.

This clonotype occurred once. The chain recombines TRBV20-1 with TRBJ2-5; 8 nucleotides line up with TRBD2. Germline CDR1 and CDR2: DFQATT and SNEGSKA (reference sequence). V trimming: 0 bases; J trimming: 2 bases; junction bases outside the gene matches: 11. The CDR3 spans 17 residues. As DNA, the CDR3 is TGCAGTGCTAGAGAGAGGCCGTGGAGCGGGGGACAAGAGACCCAGTACTTC. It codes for CSARERPWSGGQETQYF.

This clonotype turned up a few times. The CDR3 loop is CASSGPDRAPYEQYF. CDR3 coding DNA: TGTGCCAGCAGTGGACCCGACAGGGCTCCCTACGAGCAGTACTTC. The rearrangement joins TRBV6-1 to TRBJ2-7, with 7 nucleotides matching TRBD1. CDR3 length: 15 residues. The V segment lost 4 bases and the J segment 2 bases; nucleotides outside the gene matches: 8. CDR1 and CDR2 from the germline V gene are MNHNS and SASEGT.

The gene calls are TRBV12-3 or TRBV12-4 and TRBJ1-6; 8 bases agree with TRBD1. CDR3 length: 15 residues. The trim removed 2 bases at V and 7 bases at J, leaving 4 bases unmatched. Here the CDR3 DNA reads TGTGCCAGCAGTTTACTGACAGGGGTCAATTCACCCCTCCACTTT. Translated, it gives CASSLLTGVNSPLHF.

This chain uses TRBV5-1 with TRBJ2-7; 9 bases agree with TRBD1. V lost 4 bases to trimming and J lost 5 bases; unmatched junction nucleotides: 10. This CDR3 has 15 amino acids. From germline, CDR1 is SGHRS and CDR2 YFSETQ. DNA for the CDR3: TGCGCCAGCAGCACCGGGGGGACAGGGAACGACGAGCAGTACTTC. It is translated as CASSTGGTGNDEQYF.

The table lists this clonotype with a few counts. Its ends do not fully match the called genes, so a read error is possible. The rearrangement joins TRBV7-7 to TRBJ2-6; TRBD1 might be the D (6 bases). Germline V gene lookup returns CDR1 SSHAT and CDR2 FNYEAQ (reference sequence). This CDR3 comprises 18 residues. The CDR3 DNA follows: TGTGCTAGCAGCCGCTATAGGACAGAGGGAACTGGGGCCAACGTCCTGACTTTC. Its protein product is CASSRYRTEGTGANVLTF.

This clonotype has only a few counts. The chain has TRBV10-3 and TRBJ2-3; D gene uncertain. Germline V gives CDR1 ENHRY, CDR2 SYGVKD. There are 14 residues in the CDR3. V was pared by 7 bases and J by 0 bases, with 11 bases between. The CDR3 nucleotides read TGTGCCATCAAAGACCGTTACAGCACAGATACGCAGTATTTT. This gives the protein CAIKDRYSTDTQYF.

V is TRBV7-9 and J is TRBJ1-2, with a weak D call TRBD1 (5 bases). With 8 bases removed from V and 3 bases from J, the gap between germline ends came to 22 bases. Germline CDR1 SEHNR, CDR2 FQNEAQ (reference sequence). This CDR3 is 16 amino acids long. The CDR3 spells CASVLSGTSGYYGYTF. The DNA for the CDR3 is TGTGCCAGCGTCTTGTCCGGGACCTCCGGGTACTATGGCTACACCTTC.

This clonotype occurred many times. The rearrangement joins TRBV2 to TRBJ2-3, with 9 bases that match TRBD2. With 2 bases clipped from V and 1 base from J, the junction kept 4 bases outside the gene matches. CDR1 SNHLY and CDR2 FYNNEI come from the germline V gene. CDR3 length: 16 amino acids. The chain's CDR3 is CASSELASGGTDTQYF. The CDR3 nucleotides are TGTGCCAGCAGTGAACTTGCTAGCGGGGGCACAGATACGCAGTATTTT.

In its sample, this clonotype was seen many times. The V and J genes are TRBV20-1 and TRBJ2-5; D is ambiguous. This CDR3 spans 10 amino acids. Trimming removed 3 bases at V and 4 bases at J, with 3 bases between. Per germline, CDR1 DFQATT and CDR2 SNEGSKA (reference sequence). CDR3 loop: CSASTETQYF. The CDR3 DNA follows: TGCAGTGCTAGTACAGAGACCCAGTACTTC.

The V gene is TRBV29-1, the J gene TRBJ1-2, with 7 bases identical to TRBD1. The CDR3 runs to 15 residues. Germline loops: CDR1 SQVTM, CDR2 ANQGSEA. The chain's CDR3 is CSGQVAASPFYGYTF. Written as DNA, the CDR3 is TGCAGTGGACAGGTGGCAGCCTCTCCATTCTATGGCTACACCTTC.

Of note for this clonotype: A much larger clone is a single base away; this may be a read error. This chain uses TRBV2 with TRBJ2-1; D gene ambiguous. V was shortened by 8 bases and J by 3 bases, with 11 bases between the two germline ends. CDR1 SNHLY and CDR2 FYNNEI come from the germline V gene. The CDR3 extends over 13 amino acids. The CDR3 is CASEDGCYNEQFF. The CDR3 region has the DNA TGTGCCAGCGAGGACGGTTGCTACAATGAGCAGTTCTTC. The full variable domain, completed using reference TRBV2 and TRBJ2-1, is EPEVTQTPSHQVTQMGQEVILRCVPISNHLYFYWYRQILGQKVEFLVSFYNNEISEKSEIFDDQFSVERPDGSNFTLKIRSTKLEDSAMYFCASEDGCYNEQFFGPGTRLTVL.

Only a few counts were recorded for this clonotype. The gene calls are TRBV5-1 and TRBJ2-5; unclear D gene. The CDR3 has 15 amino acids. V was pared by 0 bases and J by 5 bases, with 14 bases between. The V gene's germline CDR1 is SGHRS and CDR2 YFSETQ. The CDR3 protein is CASSLAFELGETQYF. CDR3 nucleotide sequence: TGCGCCAGCAGCTTGGCGTTTGAACTCGGGGAGACCCAGTACTTC.

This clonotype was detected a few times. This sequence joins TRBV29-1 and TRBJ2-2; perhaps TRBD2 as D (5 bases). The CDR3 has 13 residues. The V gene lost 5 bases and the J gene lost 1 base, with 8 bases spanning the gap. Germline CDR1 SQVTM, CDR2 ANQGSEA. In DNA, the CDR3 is TGCAGCGTTCCTCGGGAGAACACCGGGGAGCTGTTTTTT. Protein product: CSVPRENTGELFF.

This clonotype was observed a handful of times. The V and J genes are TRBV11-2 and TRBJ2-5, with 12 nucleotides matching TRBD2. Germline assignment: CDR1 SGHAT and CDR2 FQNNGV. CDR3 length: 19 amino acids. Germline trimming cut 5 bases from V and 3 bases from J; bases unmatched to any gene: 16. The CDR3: CASSPGLAGSFGEKETQYF. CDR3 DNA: TGTGCCAGCAGCCCCGGACTAGCGGGAAGTTTCGGCGAAAAAGAGACCCAGTACTTC.

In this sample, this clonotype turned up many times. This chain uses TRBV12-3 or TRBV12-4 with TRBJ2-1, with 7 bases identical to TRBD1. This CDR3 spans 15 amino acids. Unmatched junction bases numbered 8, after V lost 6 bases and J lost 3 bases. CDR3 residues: CASSPLDRDYNEQFF. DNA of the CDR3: TGTGCCAGCAGCCCCCTAGACAGGGACTACAATGAGCAGTTCTTC.

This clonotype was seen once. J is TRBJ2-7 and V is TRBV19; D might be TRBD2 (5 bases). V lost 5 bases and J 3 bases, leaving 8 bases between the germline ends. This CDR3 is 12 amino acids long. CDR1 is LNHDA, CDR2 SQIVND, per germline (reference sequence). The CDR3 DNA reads TGTGCCAGTAGTTTCGGGGACTACGAGCAGTACTTC. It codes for CASSFGDYEQYF.

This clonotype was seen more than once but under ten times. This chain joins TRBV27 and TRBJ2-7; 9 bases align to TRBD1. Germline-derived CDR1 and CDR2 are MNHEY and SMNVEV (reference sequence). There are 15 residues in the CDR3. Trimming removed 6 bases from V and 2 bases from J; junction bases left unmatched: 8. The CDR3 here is CASSGDRVRTYEQYF. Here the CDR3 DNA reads TGTGCCAGCAGCGGGGACAGGGTAAGAACCTACGAGCAGTACTTC.

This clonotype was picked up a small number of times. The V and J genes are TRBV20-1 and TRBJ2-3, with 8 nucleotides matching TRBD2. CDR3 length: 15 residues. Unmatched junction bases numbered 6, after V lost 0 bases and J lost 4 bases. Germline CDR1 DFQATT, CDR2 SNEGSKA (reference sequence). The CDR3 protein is CSARDLRLAPDTQYF. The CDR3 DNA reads TGCAGTGCTAGAGACCTTCGACTAGCGCCAGATACGCAGTATTTT.

The CDR3 DNA reads TGTGCCAGCTCACCGAGGCGGGACGACGCGAACACCGGGGAGCTGTTTTTT. Protein product: CASSPRRDDANTGELFF. V gene TRBV18 combines with J gene TRBJ2-2; D is possibly TRBD2 (6 bases). The V end was cut by 3 bases, the J end by 0 bases, with 14 bases between. This CDR3 has 17 residues. CDR1 and CDR2 (germline): KGHSH, LQKENI.

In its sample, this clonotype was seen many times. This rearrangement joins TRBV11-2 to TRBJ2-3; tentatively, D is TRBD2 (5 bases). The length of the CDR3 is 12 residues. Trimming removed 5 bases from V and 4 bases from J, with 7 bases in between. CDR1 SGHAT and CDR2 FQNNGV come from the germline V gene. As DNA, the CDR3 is TGTGCCAGCAGCACTAGTCCAGATACGCAGTATTTT. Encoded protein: CASSTSPDTQYF.

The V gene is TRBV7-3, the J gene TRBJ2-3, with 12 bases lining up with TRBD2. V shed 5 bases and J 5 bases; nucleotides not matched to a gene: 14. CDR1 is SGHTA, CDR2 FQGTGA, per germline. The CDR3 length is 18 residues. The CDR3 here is CASSPYHTLAGGRDTQYF. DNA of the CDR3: TGTGCCAGCAGCCCTTACCATACTCTAGCGGGAGGGAGAGATACGCAGTATTTT.

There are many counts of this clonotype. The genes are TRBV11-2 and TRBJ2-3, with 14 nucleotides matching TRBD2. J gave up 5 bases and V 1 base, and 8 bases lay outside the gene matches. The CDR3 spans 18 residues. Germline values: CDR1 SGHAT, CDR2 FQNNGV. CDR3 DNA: TGTGCCAGCAGCTTAGTCGTGACTAGCGGGAGGGCCGAAGATACGCAGTATTTT. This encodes CASSLVVTSGRAEDTQYF.

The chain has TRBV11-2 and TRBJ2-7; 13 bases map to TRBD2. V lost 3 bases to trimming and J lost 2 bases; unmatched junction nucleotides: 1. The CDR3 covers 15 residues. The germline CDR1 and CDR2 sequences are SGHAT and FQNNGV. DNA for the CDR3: TGTGCCAGCAGCTTGGGGACTAGCGGGGCCTACGAGCAGTACTTC. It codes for CASSLGTSGAYEQYF.

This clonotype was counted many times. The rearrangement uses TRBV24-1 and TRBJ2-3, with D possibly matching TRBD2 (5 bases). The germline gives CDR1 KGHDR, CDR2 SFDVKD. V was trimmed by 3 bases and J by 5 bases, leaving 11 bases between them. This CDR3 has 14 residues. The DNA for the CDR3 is TGTGCCACCAGTGATCCGGCGGGCGTAGATACGCAGTATTTT. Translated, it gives CATSDPAGVDTQYF.

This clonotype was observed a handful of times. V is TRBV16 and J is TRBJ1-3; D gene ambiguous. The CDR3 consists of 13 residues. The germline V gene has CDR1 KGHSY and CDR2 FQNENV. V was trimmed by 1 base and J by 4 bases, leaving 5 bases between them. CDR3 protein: CASSQYSGNTIYF. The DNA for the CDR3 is TGTGCCAGCAGCCAATATTCCGGAAACACCATATATTTT.

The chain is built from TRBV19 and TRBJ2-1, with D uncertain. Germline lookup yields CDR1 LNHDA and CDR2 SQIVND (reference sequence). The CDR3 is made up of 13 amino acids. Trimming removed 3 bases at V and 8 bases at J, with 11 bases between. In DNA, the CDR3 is TGTGCCAGTAGTATTGCAGGAAGGGATGAGCAGTTCTTC. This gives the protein CASSIAGRDEQFF.

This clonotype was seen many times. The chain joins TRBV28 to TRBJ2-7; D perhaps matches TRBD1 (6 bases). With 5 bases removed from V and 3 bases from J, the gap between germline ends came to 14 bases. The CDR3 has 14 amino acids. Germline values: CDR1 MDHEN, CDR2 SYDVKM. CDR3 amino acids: CASSGQTRVYEQYF. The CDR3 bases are TGTGCCAGCAGTGGACAGACAAGGGTCTACGAGCAGTACTTC.

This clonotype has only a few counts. The CDR3 sequence is CASSLYRLAGGPNTGELFF. The CDR3 DNA is TGTGCCAGCAGTTTATACCGACTAGCGGGAGGACCCAACACCGGGGAGCTGTTTTTT. The chain joins TRBV28 to TRBJ2-2, with TRBD2 identical over 13 bases. V shed 1 base, J shed 2 bases, and the junction held 7 bases outside the gene matches. In germline, CDR1 is MDHEN, CDR2 SYDVKM. This CDR3 region has 19 residues.

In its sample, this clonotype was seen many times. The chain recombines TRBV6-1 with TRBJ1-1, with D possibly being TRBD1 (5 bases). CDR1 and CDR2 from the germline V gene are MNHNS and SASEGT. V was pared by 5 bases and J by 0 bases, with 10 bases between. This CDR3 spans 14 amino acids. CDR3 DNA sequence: TGTGCCAGCAGTACGCGACAGATGAACACTGAAGCTTTCTTT. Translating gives CASSTRQMNTEAFF.